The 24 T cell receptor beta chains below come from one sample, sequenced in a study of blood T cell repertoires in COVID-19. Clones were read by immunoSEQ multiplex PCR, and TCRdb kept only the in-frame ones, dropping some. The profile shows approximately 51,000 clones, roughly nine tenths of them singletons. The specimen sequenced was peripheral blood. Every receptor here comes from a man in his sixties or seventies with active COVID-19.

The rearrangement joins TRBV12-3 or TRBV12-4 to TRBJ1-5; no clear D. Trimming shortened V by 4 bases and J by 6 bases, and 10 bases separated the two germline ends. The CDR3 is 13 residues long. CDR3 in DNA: TGTGCCAGCAGTTCCACGGGGATTCAGCCCCAGCATTTT. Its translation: CASSSTGIQPQHF.

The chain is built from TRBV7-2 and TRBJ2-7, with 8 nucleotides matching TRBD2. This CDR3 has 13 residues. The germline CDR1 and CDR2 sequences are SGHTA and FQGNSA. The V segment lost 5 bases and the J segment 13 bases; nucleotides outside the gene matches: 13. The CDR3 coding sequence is TGTGCCAGCAGCCGGAATAGCGGGGAGGCGTTATACTTC. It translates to CASSRNSGEALYF.

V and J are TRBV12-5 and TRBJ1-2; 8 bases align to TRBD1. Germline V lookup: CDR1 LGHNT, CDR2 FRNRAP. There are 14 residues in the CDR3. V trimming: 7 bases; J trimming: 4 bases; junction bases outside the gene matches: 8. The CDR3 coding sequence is TGTGCTAGTGCCGGGGACAGGTCCTCCTATGGCTACACCTTC. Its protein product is CASAGDRSSYGYTF.

Written as DNA, the CDR3 is TGTGCCAGCAGACCGGGACAGCAACGTGAATATGGCTACACCTTC. Protein product: CASRPGQQREYGYTF. The genes are TRBV7-2 and TRBJ1-2; TRBD1 matches 7 bases. This CDR3 has 15 residues. V lost 6 bases, J lost 5 bases, and 12 bases stayed unmatched. The germline CDR1 and CDR2 sequences are SGHTA and FQGNSA.

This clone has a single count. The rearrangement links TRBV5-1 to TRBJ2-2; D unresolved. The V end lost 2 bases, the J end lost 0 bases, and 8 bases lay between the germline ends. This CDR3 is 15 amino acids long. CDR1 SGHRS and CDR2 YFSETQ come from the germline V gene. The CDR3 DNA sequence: TGCGCCAGCAGCTTCAGTCAAGCGAACACCGGGGAGCTGTTTTTT. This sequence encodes CASSFSQANTGELFF. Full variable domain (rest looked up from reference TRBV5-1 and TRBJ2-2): KAGVTQTPRYLIKTRGQQVTLSCSPISGHRSVSWYQQTPGQGLQFLFEYFSETQRNKGNFPGRFSGRQFSNSRSEMNVSTLELGDSALYLCASSFSQANTGELFFGEGSRLTVL.

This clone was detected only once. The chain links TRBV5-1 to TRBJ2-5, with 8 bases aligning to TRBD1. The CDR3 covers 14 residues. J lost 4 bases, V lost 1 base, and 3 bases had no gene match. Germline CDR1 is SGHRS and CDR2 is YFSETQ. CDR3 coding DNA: TGCGCCAGCAGCTTGCAGGGGGCCCGAGAGACCCAGTACTTC. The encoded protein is CASSLQGARETQYF. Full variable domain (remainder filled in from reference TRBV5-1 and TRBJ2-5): KAGVTQTPRYLIKTRGQQVTLSCSPISGHRSVSWYQQTPGQGLQFLFEYFSETQRNKGNFPGRFSGRQFSNSRSEMNVSTLELGDSALYLCASSLQGARETQYFGPGTRLLVL.

Here the CDR3 reads CASSYGTEETQYF. CDR3 in DNA: TGTGCCAGCAGCTATGGGACAGAAGAGACCCAGTACTTC. V is TRBV5-6 and J is TRBJ2-5; 7 bases are shared with TRBD1. Germline V gene sequence: CDR1 SGHDT, CDR2 YYEEEE. CDR3 size: 13 residues. With V trimmed by 3 bases and J by 3 bases, 2 bases remained unmatched. The whole variable domain, remainder taken from reference TRBV5-6 and TRBJ2-5, is DAGVTQSPTHLIKTRGQQVTLRCSPKSGHDTVSWYQQALGQGPQFIFQYYEEEERQRGNFPDRFSGHQFPNYSSELNVNALLLGDSALYLCASSYGTEETQYFGPGTRLLVL.

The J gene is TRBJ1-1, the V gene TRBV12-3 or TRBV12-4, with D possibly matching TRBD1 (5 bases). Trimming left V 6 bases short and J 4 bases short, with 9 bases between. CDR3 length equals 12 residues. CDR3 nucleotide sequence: TGTGCCAGCAGCCGGCAGGGCACTGAAGCTTTCTTT. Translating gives CASSRQGTEAFF.

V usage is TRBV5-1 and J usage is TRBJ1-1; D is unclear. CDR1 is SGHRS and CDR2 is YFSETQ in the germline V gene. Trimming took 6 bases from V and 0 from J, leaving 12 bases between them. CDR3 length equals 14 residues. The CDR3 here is CASTFDKLNTEAFF. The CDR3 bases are TGCGCCAGCACCTTTGACAAACTGAACACTGAAGCTTTCTTT.

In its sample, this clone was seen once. Here the CDR3 reads CASTRQGIGKNIQYF. DNA of the CDR3: TGTGCCAGCACGAGACAGGGGATAGGCAAAAACATTCAGTACTTC. The chain joins TRBV2 to TRBJ2-4, with 8 bases aligning to TRBD1. The germline gives CDR1 SNHLY, CDR2 FYNNEI. The V segment lost 7 bases and the J segment 3 bases; nucleotides outside the gene matches: 8. This CDR3 comprises 15 residues.

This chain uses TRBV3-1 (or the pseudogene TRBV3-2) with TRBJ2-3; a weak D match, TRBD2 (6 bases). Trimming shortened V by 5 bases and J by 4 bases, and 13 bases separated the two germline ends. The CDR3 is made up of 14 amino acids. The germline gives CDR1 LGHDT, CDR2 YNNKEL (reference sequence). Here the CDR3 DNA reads TGTGCCAGCAGCGCGGACTACATTCCAGATACGCAGTATTTT. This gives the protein CASSADYIPDTQYF.

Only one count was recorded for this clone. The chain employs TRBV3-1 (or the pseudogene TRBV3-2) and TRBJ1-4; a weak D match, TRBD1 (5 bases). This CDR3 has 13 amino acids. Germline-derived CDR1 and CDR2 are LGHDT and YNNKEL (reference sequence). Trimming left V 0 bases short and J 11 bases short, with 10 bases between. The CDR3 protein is CASSQESRGKLFF. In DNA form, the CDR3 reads TGTGCCAGCAGCCAAGAGAGCCGGGGGAAACTGTTTTTT.

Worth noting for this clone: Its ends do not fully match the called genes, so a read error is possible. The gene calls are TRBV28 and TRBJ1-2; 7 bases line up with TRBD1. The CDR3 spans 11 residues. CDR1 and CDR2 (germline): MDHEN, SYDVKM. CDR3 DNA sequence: TGTGCCAGCACCGGATGGGGGACAGCCACGTTC. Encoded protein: CASTGWGTATF.

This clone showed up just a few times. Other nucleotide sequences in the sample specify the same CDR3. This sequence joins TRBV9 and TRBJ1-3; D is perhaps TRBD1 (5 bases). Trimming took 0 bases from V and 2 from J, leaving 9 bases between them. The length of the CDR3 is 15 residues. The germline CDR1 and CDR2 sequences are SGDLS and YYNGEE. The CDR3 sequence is CASSVASGAGNTIYF. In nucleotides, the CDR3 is TGTGCCAGCAGCGTAGCATCGGGGGCTGGAAACACCATATATTTT.

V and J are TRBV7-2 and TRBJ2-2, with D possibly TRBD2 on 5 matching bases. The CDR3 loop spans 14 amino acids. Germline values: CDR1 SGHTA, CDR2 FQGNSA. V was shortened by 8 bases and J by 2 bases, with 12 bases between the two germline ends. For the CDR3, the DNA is TGTGCCAGCGGAAAAACTAGAAACACCGGGGAGCTGTTTTTT. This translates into CASGKTRNTGELFF.

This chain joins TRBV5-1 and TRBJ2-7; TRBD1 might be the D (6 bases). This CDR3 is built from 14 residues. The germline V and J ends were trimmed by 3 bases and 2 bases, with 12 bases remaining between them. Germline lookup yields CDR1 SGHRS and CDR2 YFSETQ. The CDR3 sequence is CASSYRTATYEQYF. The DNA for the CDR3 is TGCGCCAGCAGCTACAGGACAGCCACCTACGAGCAGTACTTC. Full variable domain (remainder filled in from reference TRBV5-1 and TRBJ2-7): KAGVTQTPRYLIKTRGQQVTLSCSPISGHRSVSWYQQTPGQGLQFLFEYFSETQRNKGNFPGRFSGRQFSNSRSEMNVSTLELGDSALYLCASSYRTATYEQYFGPGTRLTVT.

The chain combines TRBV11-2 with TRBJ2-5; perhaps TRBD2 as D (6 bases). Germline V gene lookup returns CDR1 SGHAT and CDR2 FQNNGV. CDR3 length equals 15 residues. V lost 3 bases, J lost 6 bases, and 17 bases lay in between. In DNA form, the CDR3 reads TGTGCCAGCAGCTTTCGGGCTATGCGGGGACAGACCCAGTACTTC. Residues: CASSFRAMRGQTQYF.

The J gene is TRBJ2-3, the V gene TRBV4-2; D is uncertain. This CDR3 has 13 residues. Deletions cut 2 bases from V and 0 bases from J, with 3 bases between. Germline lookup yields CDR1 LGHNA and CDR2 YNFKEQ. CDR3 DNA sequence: TGTGCCAGCAGCCAACCAAGCACAGATACGCAGTATTTT. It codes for CASSQPSTDTQYF.

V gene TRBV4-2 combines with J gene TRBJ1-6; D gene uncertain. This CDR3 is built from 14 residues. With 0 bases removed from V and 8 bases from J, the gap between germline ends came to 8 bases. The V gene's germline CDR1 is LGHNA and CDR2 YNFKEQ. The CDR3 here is CASSQEVADSPLHF. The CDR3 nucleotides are TGTGCCAGCAGCCAAGAAGTGGCGGATTCACCCCTCCACTTT.

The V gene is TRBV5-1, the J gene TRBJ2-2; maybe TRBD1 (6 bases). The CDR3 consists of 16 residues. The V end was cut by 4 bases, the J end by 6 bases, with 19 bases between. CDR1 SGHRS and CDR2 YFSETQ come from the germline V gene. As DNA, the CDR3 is TGCGCCAGCAGCACCTCGGACAGCATTGGACCCGGGGAGCTGTTTTTT. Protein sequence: CASSTSDSIGPGELFF.

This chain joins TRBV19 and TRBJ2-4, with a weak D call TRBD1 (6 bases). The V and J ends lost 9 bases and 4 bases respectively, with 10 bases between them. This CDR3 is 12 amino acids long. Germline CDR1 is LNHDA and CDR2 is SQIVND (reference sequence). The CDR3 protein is CASGDKKNIQYF. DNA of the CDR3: TGTGCCAGCGGGGACAAAAAAAACATTCAGTACTTC.

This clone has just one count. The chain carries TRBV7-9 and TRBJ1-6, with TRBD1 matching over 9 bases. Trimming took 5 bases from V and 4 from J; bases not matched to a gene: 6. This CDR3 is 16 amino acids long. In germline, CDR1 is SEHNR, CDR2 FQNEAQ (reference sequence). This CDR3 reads CASSALGTGYNSPLHF. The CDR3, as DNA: TGTGCCAGCAGCGCCCTTGGGACAGGGTATAATTCACCCCTCCACTTT. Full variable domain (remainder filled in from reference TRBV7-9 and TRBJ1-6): DTGVSQNPRHKITKRGQNVTFRCDPISEHNRLYWYRQTLGQGPEFLTYFQNEAQLEKSRLLSDRFSAERPKGSFSTLEIQRTEQGDSAMYLCASSALGTGYNSPLHFGNGTRLTVT.

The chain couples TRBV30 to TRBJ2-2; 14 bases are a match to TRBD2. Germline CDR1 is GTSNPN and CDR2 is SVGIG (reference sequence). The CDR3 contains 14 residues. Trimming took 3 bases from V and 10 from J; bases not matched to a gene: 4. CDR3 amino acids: CAWRGTSGGEELFF. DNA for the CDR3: TGTGCCTGGAGGGGGACTAGCGGGGGCGAGGAGCTGTTTTTT.

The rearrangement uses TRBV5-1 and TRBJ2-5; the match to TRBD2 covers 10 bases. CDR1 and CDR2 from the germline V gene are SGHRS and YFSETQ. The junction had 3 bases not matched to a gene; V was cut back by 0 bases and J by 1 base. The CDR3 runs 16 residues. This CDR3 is CASSLGLAGAQETQYF. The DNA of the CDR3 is TGCGCCAGCAGCTTGGGTCTAGCGGGGGCCCAAGAGACCCAGTACTTC.